Listed here are 11 T cell receptor beta chains from one sample, sequenced in a study of T cell responses to AZD1222 COVID-19 vaccine. Clones were read by immunoSEQ multiplex PCR, and TCRdb kept only the in-frame ones, dropping some. The sample lists approximately 110,000 clones, roughly 84% seen once, with 5% to 7% in the top ten. The sequencing used peripheral blood, collected on day 0 of AZD1222 vaccination. The receptors come from an adult in good health.

This chain uses TRBV5-4 with TRBJ2-3; 11 positions agree with TRBD2. Germline trimming cut 3 bases from V and 2 bases from J; bases unmatched to any gene: 8. The CDR3 sequence is 17 residues long. CDR1 SGHNT and CDR2 YYREEE come from the germline V gene (reference sequence). CDR3 sequence (DNA): TGTGCCAGCAGCTATACGAGACTAGCGGGGTACACAGATACGCAGTATTTT. Protein sequence: CASSYTRLAGYTDTQYF.

There are a few counts of this clone. The chain couples TRBV6-1 to TRBJ2-7; 8 positions agree with TRBD1. After removal of 3 bases from V and 2 bases from J, the junction contained 6 bases not matched to a gene. The CDR3 extends over 15 amino acids. Per germline, CDR1 MNHNS and CDR2 SASEGT. The CDR3 here is CASSDQGAGAYEQYF. The DNA for the CDR3 is TGTGCCAGCAGTGACCAGGGGGCCGGGGCCTACGAGCAGTACTTC.

This chain joins TRBV3-1 (or the pseudogene TRBV3-2) and TRBJ1-4; a possible D gene is TRBD1 (5 bases). The CDR3 is 13 amino acids. With 3 bases removed from V and 7 bases from J, the gap between germline ends came to 9 bases. The V gene's germline CDR1 is LGHDT and CDR2 YNNKEL (reference sequence). The CDR3 loop reads CASSQRGGEKLFF. Here the CDR3 DNA reads TGTGCCAGCAGCCAGCGGGGGGGTGAAAAACTGTTTTTT.

The chain couples TRBV3-1 (or the pseudogene TRBV3-2) to TRBJ1-3, with D unresolved. Looked up from germline, CDR1 is LGHDT and CDR2 is YNNKEL (reference sequence). Trimming pared 1 base from V and 1 base from J, leaving 2 bases between. CDR3 length equals 13 residues. CDR3 protein: CASSQVSGNTIYF. The CDR3 DNA sequence: TGTGCCAGCAGCCAAGTTTCTGGAAACACCATATATTTT.

The chain carries TRBV23-1 and TRBJ1-5; tentative D call: TRBD1 (6 bases). TRBV23-1 falls under the ORF class, with uncertain function. The ends were cut back, 5 bases at V and 0 bases at J, with 23 bases in the middle. The CDR3 extends over 19 amino acids. In DNA form, the CDR3 reads TGCGCCAGCAGTTCCTCTAGGGGGGGGACCCCTTATAGCAATCAGCCCCAGCATTTT. It specifies CASSSSRGGTPYSNQPQHF.

The chain recombines TRBV2 with TRBJ1-1, with D possibly matching TRBD1 (5 bases). This CDR3 has 13 residues. The germline V and J ends were trimmed by 11 bases and 4 bases, with 17 bases remaining between them. Germline values: CDR1 SNHLY, CDR2 FYNNEI. This CDR3 reads CAHPPGAGTEAFF. The CDR3 coding sequence is TGTGCCCACCCACCCGGGGCAGGCACTGAAGCTTTCTTT.

V usage is TRBV6-2 or TRBV6-3 and J usage is TRBJ2-7; TRBD2 is a possible D gene (6 bases). V dropped 5 bases and J dropped 3 bases, with 20 bases sitting between them. CDR3 length equals 16 residues. Germline CDR1 is MNHEY and CDR2 is SVGEGT. Here the CDR3 DNA reads TGTGCCAGCAGTCATACGGCGGGGAGCTTGATCTACGAGCAGTACTTC. The encoded protein is CASSHTAGSLIYEQYF.

The chain joins TRBV4-3 to TRBJ2-1; D ambiguous. The V gene lost 0 bases and the J gene lost 0 bases, with 15 bases spanning the gap. From germline, CDR1 is LGHNA and CDR2 YSLEER. This CDR3 contains 18 residues. CDR3 DNA sequence: TGCGCCAGCAGCCAAGAGCCCCGACCGCTCAGCTCCTACAATGAGCAGTTCTTC. As protein: CASSQEPRPLSSYNEQFF.

In the case of this clone: This same CDR3 is encoded by further DNA sequences in the sample. This sequence joins TRBV29-1 and TRBJ2-1; D may match TRBD1 or TRBD2 (5 bases each). The germline CDR1 and CDR2 sequences are SQVTM and ANQGSEA. The CDR3 consists of 16 residues. V was shortened by 2 bases and J by 6 bases, with 20 bases between the two germline ends. The CDR3 spells CSVEPDGDGEGNEQFF. The CDR3 nucleotides read TGCAGCGTTGAACCCGATGGGGACGGCGAGGGCAATGAGCAGTTCTTC.

The chain has TRBV10-1 and TRBJ1-3, with unresolved D. CDR1 WNHNN and CDR2 SYGVQD come from the germline V gene (reference sequence). Deletions cut 8 bases from V and 4 bases from J, with 6 bases between. This CDR3 is built from 11 residues. The DNA for the CDR3 is TGCGCCAGCCACCGAGGAAACACCATATATTTT. It specifies CASHRGNTIYF.

The V gene is TRBV4-2, the J gene TRBJ2-7; the D gene is possibly TRBD1 (6 bases). Germline V lookup: CDR1 LGHNA, CDR2 YNFKEQ. This CDR3 region has 15 residues. Trimming took 1 base from V and 2 from J, leaving 12 bases between them. The CDR3 loop reads CASSQGAGQTYEQYF. DNA of the CDR3: TGTGCCAGCAGCCAAGGGGCCGGACAGACCTACGAGCAGTACTTC.